What follows describes a single T cell receptor (beta chain). TCRdb passed the 5' RACE reads through MiXCR, listing each CDR3 protein once. In the table there are hundreds of thousands of distinct CDR3 sequences, about 12% of which are singletons. This sample is drawn from a study of T cells after yellow fever vaccination. This receptor was obtained from a man aged 25 to 45 who received the YFV17D yellow fever vaccine. Here the sequenced sample was PBMCs, taken on the day of the yellow fever booster vaccination.

For the CDR3, the DNA is TGTGCCAGTAGTATAGTCCAGGGTCAAGGGGAGCTGTTTTTT. Its protein product is CASSIVQGQGELFF. This rearrangement joins TRBV19 to TRBJ2-2, with a weak D call TRBD1 (5 bases). Germline CDR1 reads LNHDA; CDR2 reads SQIVND (reference sequence). There are 14 residues in the CDR3. V shed 1 base and J shed 8 bases, with 11 bases lying between them. Looking up the rest from reference TRBV19 and TRBJ2-2 gives the full variable domain: DGGITQSPKYLFRKEGQNVTLSCEQNLNHDAMYWYRQDPGQGLRLIYYSQIVNDFQKGDIAEGYSVSREKKESFPLTVTSAQKNPTAFYLCASSIVQGQGELFFGEGSRLTVL.